One sample yielded the 7 T cell receptor beta chains listed below, sequenced in a study of CD8+ T cells in alopecia areata. cDNA prepared by RNA extraction and subsequent reverse transcription served as the template for sequencing. Produced via immunoSEQ multiplex PCR; TCRdb's table is partial and in-frame only. The sample lists 200,000 to 250,000 clones; just over 55% were seen once. Input material: CD8+ T cells sorted from blood. The receptors derive from a human donor in good health.

The V gene is TRBV4-1, the J gene TRBJ1-6, with 9 bases aligning to TRBD1. CDR3 length equals 16 residues. The V gene's germline CDR1 is MGHRA and CDR2 YSYEKL. Trimming cost V 2 bases and J 8 bases; bases outside gene matches: 7. CDR3 DNA: TGCGCCAGCAGCCAAACACCGGGACAGGGAGATTCACCCCTCCACTTT. Encoded protein: CASSQTPGQGDSPLHF.

This clone showed up just once. The chain uses TRBV30 and TRBJ1-5; D is ambiguous. The CDR3 is 12 amino acids. V lost 1 base and J lost 4, with 5 bases in between. CDR1 and CDR2 (germline): GTSNPN, SVGIG (reference sequence). CDR3 sequence reads: CAWSDPNQPQHF. The CDR3 region has the DNA TGTGCCTGGAGTGACCCGAATCAGCCCCAGCATTTT.

This clone was observed a handful of times. The CDR3 region is CAISESTGSNQPQHF. The CDR3 DNA reads TGTGCCATCAGTGAGTCGACAGGGAGCAATCAGCCCCAGCATTTT. The chain is built from TRBV10-3 and TRBJ1-5; 7 bases fit TRBD1. Germline V gives CDR1 ENHRY, CDR2 SYGVKD. The V segment lost 0 bases and the J segment 1 base; nucleotides outside the gene matches: 0. The length of the CDR3 is 15 residues.

V gene TRBV27 combines with J gene TRBJ2-3; possible D gene TRBD2, 5 bases. This CDR3 contains 17 residues. The V end was cut by 5 bases, the J end by 4 bases, with 22 bases between. CDR1 MNHEY and CDR2 SMNVEV come from the germline V gene (reference sequence). CDR3 bases: TGTGCCAGCAGTCCATTACCCGGGGAGTCCTGGGCAGATACGCAGTATTTT. It yields the protein CASSPLPGESWADTQYF.

The chain combines TRBV2 with TRBJ1-6, with 7 positions matching TRBD1. Germline assignment: CDR1 SNHLY and CDR2 FYNNEI. The length of the CDR3 is 14 residues. The junction had 5 bases not matched to a gene; V was cut back by 5 bases and J by 7 bases. This chain's CDR3 is CASSLAGGNSPLHF. CDR3 bases: TGTGCCAGCAGTTTAGCAGGGGGGAATTCACCCCTCCACTTT.

The V gene is TRBV7-6, the J gene TRBJ2-2; D ambiguous. Germline loops: CDR1 SGHVS, CDR2 FNYEAQ. V lost 4 bases, J lost 3 bases, and 3 bases lay in between. The CDR3 spans 12 residues. The CDR3 region is CASSSDTGELFF. CDR3 bases: TGTGCCAGCAGCTCAGACACCGGGGAGCTGTTTTTT.

This sequence joins TRBV30 and TRBJ1-2; D is unresolved. The CDR3 is 11 residues long. V gave up 4 bases and J gave up 10 bases, with 13 bases separating them. Per germline, CDR1 GTSNPN and CDR2 SVGIG (reference sequence). CDR3 protein: CAWTRNGAYTF. The CDR3 DNA sequence: TGTGCCTGGACCCGCAACGGAGCCTACACCTTC.